Each of the 26 T cell receptor beta chains below was sequenced from the same sample in a study of breast tumors, draining lymph nodes, adjacent tissues. Using its own MiXCR run on the multiplex PCR reads, TCRdb lists one record per CDR3 protein. The sample yields over 200,000 distinct CDR3 sequences, 32% seen once. Samples came from axillary lymph nodes draining the breast cancer. The sample was axillary lymph node tissue. Source of these receptors: a female donor with breast cancer. Some clones in this sample may be carry-over from other donors' samples.

Ten or more counts support this clonotype. This chain connects TRBV7-9 to TRBJ2-5; no clear D. Germline V gives CDR1 SEHNR, CDR2 FQNEAQ (reference sequence). This CDR3 has 11 residues. The V end lost 5 bases, the J end lost 4 bases, and 5 bases lay between the germline ends. CDR3 bases: TGTGCCAGCAGCGGATTAGAGACCCAGTACTTC. Translation gives CASSGLETQYF. Filled out from reference TRBV7-9 and TRBJ2-5, the complete variable domain reads DTGVSQNPRHKITKRGQNVTFRCDPISEHNRLYWYRQTLGQGPEFLTYFQNEAQLEKSRLLSDRFSAERPKGSFSTLEIQRTEQGDSAMYLCASSGLETQYFGPGTRLLVL.

About this clonotype itself: A much larger clone lies a single base off, so this may be a read error. V and J are TRBV28 and TRBJ2-7; the match to TRBD2 covers 8 bases. The ends lost 10 bases at V and 3 bases at J; junction bases unmatched: 5. CDR3 length: 12 amino acids. Looked up from germline, CDR1 is MDHEN and CDR2 is SYDVKM. CDR3 residues: CATTAGGYEQYF. CDR3 coding DNA: TGTGCCACCACGGCGGGGGGCTACGAGCAGTACTTC.

The chain recombines TRBV2 with TRBJ2-2; 8 nucleotides line up with TRBD1. There are 16 residues in the CDR3. Germline V gives CDR1 SNHLY, CDR2 FYNNEI. Trimming at V came to 6 bases and at J to 0 bases, leaving 6 bases not matched to a gene. The CDR3 region is CASSVDRGANTGELFF. In DNA form, the CDR3 reads TGTGCCAGCAGCGTTGACAGGGGTGCGAACACCGGGGAGCTGTTTTTT.

This clonotype was detected many times. This chain uses TRBV19 with TRBJ2-1; tentative D call: TRBD2 (6 bases). Trimming removed 7 bases from V and 2 bases from J, with 12 bases in between. CDR3 length: 14 amino acids. Germline lookup yields CDR1 LNHDA and CDR2 SQIVND (reference sequence). CDR3 residues: CASTSRGTYNEQFF. The DNA for the CDR3 is TGTGCCAGTACCTCACGCGGGACCTACAATGAGCAGTTCTTC.

This clonotype was seen at least ten times. The chain uses TRBV13 and TRBJ2-3; maybe TRBD1 (6 bases). Trimming took 5 bases from V and 2 from J, leaving 14 bases between them. Germline V gives CDR1 PRHDT, CDR2 FYEKMQ (reference sequence). The CDR3 length is 15 residues. As DNA, the CDR3 is TGTGCCAGCAGCCAGACAGGCCCACTCACAGATACGCAGTATTTT. Amino acid sequence: CASSQTGPLTDTQYF.

The table lists this clonotype with a few counts. This chain links TRBV6-2 or TRBV6-3 with TRBJ2-1, with 10 positions matching TRBD2. The CDR3 consists of 18 residues. Looked up from germline, CDR1 is MNHEY and CDR2 is SVGEGT. Trimming took 7 bases from V and 7 from J; bases not matched to a gene: 19. The CDR3 loop reads CASTLRTLSGRAQNEQFF. The DNA of the CDR3 is TGTGCCAGCACCTTACGTACACTCAGCGGGAGGGCCCAGAATGAGCAGTTCTTC.

This clonotype was counted at least ten times. The chain is built from TRBV2 and TRBJ2-4, with D maybe TRBD1 (5 bases). From germline, CDR1 is SNHLY and CDR2 FYNNEI. This CDR3 region has 11 residues. Between the trimmed V and J ends, which lost 6 bases and 5 bases, there was a span of 5 bases. The CDR3 DNA reads TGTGCCAGCAGCAGGGAAAACATTCAGTACTTC. Translated: CASSRENIQYF.

There are many counts of this clonotype. The gene calls are TRBV7-9 and TRBJ1-6, with TRBD1 identical over 7 bases. Trimming cost V 5 bases and J 6 bases; bases outside gene matches: 4. CDR1 is SEHNR, CDR2 FQNEAQ, per germline (reference sequence). This CDR3 region has 14 residues. The CDR3 reads CASSRDRANSPLHF. In DNA form, the CDR3 reads TGTGCCAGCAGCCGGGACAGAGCTAATTCACCCCTCCACTTT.

This clonotype was detected many times. The chain employs TRBV7-9 and TRBJ1-4, with D perhaps matching TRBD1 (5 bases). The germline V gene has CDR1 SEHNR and CDR2 FQNEAQ (reference sequence). V gave up 1 base and J gave up 7 bases, with 10 bases separating them. The CDR3 length is 14 residues. This CDR3 is CASSLVGTGEKLFF. The CDR3 DNA reads TGTGCCAGCAGCTTAGTGGGGACCGGTGAAAAACTGTTTTTT.

This clonotype was picked up a small number of times. A read error is possible here, since a much larger clone lies one base away. V is TRBV5-8 and J is TRBJ2-3; D is unresolved. Trimming took 0 bases from V and 0 from J, leaving 11 bases between them. CDR3 length: 16 amino acids. Looked up from germline, CDR1 is SGHTS and CDR2 is YDEGEE. CDR3 amino acids: CASSLDPALSTDTQYF. CDR3 in DNA: TGTGCCAGCAGCTTGGACCCGGCACTAAGCACAGATACGCAGTATTTT.

Ten or more counts support this clonotype. The J gene is TRBJ2-1, the V gene TRBV6-5, with 7 bases lining up with TRBD2. CDR1 MNHEY and CDR2 SVGAGI come from the germline V gene. The CDR3 runs to 12 residues. The V and J ends lost 8 bases and 12 bases, in that order; junction bases with no gene match: 10. Written as DNA, the CDR3 is TGTGCCAGCCACAGTCCGACTAGCTTGCAGTTCTTC. Its translation: CASHSPTSLQFF.

This clonotype was seen repeatedly, ten times or more. The chain joins TRBV7-6 to TRBJ2-5; perhaps TRBD1 as D (6 bases). Germline lookup yields CDR1 SGHVS and CDR2 FNYEAQ. Trimming cost V 3 bases and J 5 bases, with 16 bases left between them. CDR3 length equals 15 residues. CDR3 bases: TGTGCCAGCAGCTTTGGCGACAGGATAGGGGAGACCCAGTACTTC. Protein sequence: CASSFGDRIGETQYF.

This clonotype was seen ten or more times. This chain uses TRBV19 with TRBJ2-1; D is possibly TRBD1 (6 bases). Trimming left V 5 bases short and J 3 bases short, with 14 bases between. In germline, CDR1 is LNHDA, CDR2 SQIVND (reference sequence). This CDR3 is 15 amino acids long. In DNA form, the CDR3 reads TGTGCCAGTAGTCCCATAGGGGGATACTACAATGAGCAGTTCTTC. Translated, it gives CASSPIGGYYNEQFF.

There are many counts of this clonotype. This sequence joins TRBV5-1 and TRBJ1-4; D gene uncertain. The V end lost 4 bases, the J end lost 8 bases, and 12 bases lay between the germline ends. CDR3 length equals 13 residues. Per the germline V gene, CDR1 is SGHRS and CDR2 is YFSETQ. The CDR3 reads CASSPQRYEKLFF. The CDR3 bases are TGCGCCAGCAGCCCCCAGCGATACGAAAAACTGTTTTTT.

This clonotype was detected many times. The chain couples TRBV27 to TRBJ1-2; D uncertain. Deletions cut 6 bases from V and 3 bases from J, with 17 bases between. CDR3 length: 15 residues. CDR1 and CDR2 (germline): MNHEY, SMNVEV (reference sequence). CDR3 nucleotide sequence: TGTGCCAGCAGCCTAAGCTCGGGGAACTACTATGGCTACACCTTC. Translated: CASSLSSGNYYGYTF.

This clonotype was seen many times. This chain links TRBV2 with TRBJ1-5; tentatively, D is TRBD1 (5 bases). Germline lookup yields CDR1 SNHLY and CDR2 FYNNEI. This CDR3 contains 13 residues. V dropped 6 bases and J dropped 5 bases, with 11 bases sitting between them. The chain's CDR3 is CASRGLRDQPQHF. The CDR3 bases are TGTGCCAGCAGGGGACTGAGGGATCAGCCCCAGCATTTT.

This chain uses TRBV19 with TRBJ1-6; D perhaps matches TRBD1 (6 bases). The CDR3 runs 15 residues. Germline CDR1 is LNHDA and CDR2 is SQIVND (reference sequence). The V gene lost 1 base and the J gene lost 7 bases, with 11 bases spanning the gap. The CDR3 here is CASSIARGGNSPLHF. The CDR3 nucleotides are TGTGCCAGTAGTATAGCCAGGGGAGGGAATTCACCCCTCCACTTT.

The chain links TRBV7-9 to TRBJ2-2; D may be TRBD2 (5 bases). This CDR3 comprises 13 residues. Trimming left V 8 bases short and J 4 bases short, with 11 bases between. Germline loops: CDR1 SEHNR, CDR2 FQNEAQ (reference sequence). CDR3 sequence (DNA): TGTGCCAGCTGGACTGGGAGCACCGGGGAGCTGTTTTTT. Amino acid sequence: CASWTGSTGELFF.

There are many counts of this clonotype. The chain uses TRBV27 and TRBJ1-6; D possibly corresponds to TRBD1 (5 bases). Trimming cost V 6 bases and J 3 bases, with 15 bases left between them. Germline CDR1 and CDR2: MNHEY and SMNVEV (reference sequence). The CDR3 contains 16 residues. CDR3 protein: CASRSGGFVYNSPLHF. CDR3 in DNA: TGTGCCAGCAGATCCGGGGGGTTTGTCTATAATTCACCCCTCCACTTT.

Note on this clonotype: Its ends do not fully match the called genes, so a read error is possible. This rearrangement joins TRBV2 to TRBJ2-1, with D maybe TRBD2 (5 bases). CDR3 size: 14 residues. Germline-derived CDR1 and CDR2 are SNHLY and FYNNEI. The CDR3 sequence is CASRRGLLYNEQPF. The CDR3 DNA reads as TGTGCCAGCAGGAGAGGGCTCCTCTACAATGAGCAGCCCTTC.

This clonotype was recorded many times. The chain employs TRBV5-1 and TRBJ2-1, with D unresolved. This CDR3 has 12 amino acids. Deletions cut 3 bases from V and 8 bases from J, with 9 bases between. Germline loops: CDR1 SGHRS, CDR2 YFSETQ. The CDR3 here is CASSSMVDEQFF. CDR3 coding DNA: TGCGCCAGCAGCTCTATGGTCGATGAGCAGTTCTTC.

In this sample, this clonotype turned up many times. This chain uses TRBV6-5 with TRBJ1-2, with a possible D match to TRBD1 (5 bases). The germline gives CDR1 MNHEY, CDR2 SVGAGI. The V and J ends lost 2 bases and 7 bases respectively, with 11 bases between them. This CDR3 contains 13 residues. As DNA, the CDR3 is TGTGCCAGCAGTTACAGGGCAGGGCTTGGCTACACCTTC. Translated, it gives CASSYRAGLGYTF.

This clonotype appeared many times. CDR3: CASSDRGQGEQPQHF. Written as DNA, the CDR3 is TGTGCCAGCAGTGACCGGGGACAGGGAGAACAGCCCCAGCATTTT. This chain uses TRBV6-1 with TRBJ1-5, with 9 positions matching TRBD1. The CDR3 totals 15 residues. The junction had 7 bases not matched to a gene; V was cut back by 3 bases and J by 7 bases. Germline values: CDR1 MNHNS, CDR2 SASEGT.

This rearrangement joins TRBV7-9 to TRBJ2-2, with unresolved D. Trimming stripped 3 bases from V and 5 bases from J, with 10 bases between. The CDR3 has 14 amino acids. Germline assignment: CDR1 SEHNR and CDR2 FQNEAQ (reference sequence). The CDR3 protein is CASSFRRGTGELFF. CDR3 DNA sequence: TGTGCCAGCAGCTTCCGGCGAGGAACCGGGGAGCTGTTTTTT.

The chain is built from TRBV30 and TRBJ1-1, with 9 bases lining up with TRBD1. CDR1 and CDR2 (germline): GTSNPN, SVGIG (reference sequence). This CDR3 is built from 10 residues. V shed 7 bases, J shed 6 bases, and the junction held 0 bases outside the gene matches. This CDR3 reads CAYRGPEAFF. In DNA, the CDR3 is TGTGCCTACAGGGGGCCTGAAGCTTTCTTT.

This clonotype occurred many times. The rearrangement joins TRBV15 to TRBJ2-7; tentatively, D is TRBD2 (5 bases). The CDR3 has 16 residues. Germline-derived CDR1 and CDR2 are LNHNV and YYDKDF (reference sequence). The V gene lost 1 base and the J gene lost 0 bases, with 13 bases spanning the gap. The CDR3 protein is CATSRARTGNSYEQYF. Written as DNA, the CDR3 is TGTGCCACCAGCAGAGCTAGGACGGGGAACTCCTACGAGCAGTACTTC.